The TCR beta chain described here comes from a study of response to subunit inactivated influenza vaccine. Study findings and constraints: The authors suggested that every seasonal influenza vaccination recruits few new T cells.

A single record per CDR3 protein comes from TCRdb applying MiXCR to the RT-PCR reads. Among a few hundred thousand distinct CDR3 sequences listed, around 20% were seen once. Ten or more counts support this clonotype. Its antigen is not known. Germline assignment: CDR1 MDHEN and CDR2 SYDVKM. There are 14 residues in the CDR3. The ends were cut back, 6 bases at V and 0 bases at J, with 10 bases in the middle. Source: PBMCs from blood, taken about 20 months after vaccination. The TCR originated in a man between 50 and 69 years old who received an inactivated influenza vaccine. This chain links TRBV28 with TRBJ2-3; maybe TRBD1 (6 bases). This CDR3 is CASSPQGSTDTQYF. DNA for the CDR3: TGTGCCAGCAGCCCACAGGGTAGCACAGATACGCAGTATTTT.